These 24 T cell receptor beta chains originate from one sample sequenced in a study of blood T cells in healthy people across ages. Next came a second PCR, run for roughly 6 to 11 cycles, which used a sample-barcoded 5' primer along with a J-beta primer mix. TCRdb called the 5' RACE reads again in MiXCR, with one record for every CDR3 protein. The data contain about 670,000 distinct CDR3 sequences, approximately 40% of them singletons. Sequenced sample: blood. These receptors all come from a man of 80 years or more in good health.

The chain employs TRBV10-2 and TRBJ2-2, with D hard to call. The CDR3 has 14 residues. V was trimmed by 2 bases and J by 1 base, leaving 5 bases between them. The germline V gene encodes CDR1 WSHSY and CDR2 SAAADI. The CDR3 here is CASSEPGNTGELFF. The CDR3 DNA sequence: TGCGCCAGCAGTGAGCCTGGGAACACCGGGGAGCTGTTTTTT.

The chain joins TRBV20-1 to TRBJ2-5, with 9 bases that match TRBD1. Trimming cost V 6 bases and J 4 bases; bases outside gene matches: 12. Germline CDR1 DFQATT, CDR2 SNEGSKA (reference sequence). The CDR3 consists of 15 residues. The CDR3 nucleotides read TGCAGTGCGGACGCAGCGGGACAGGGTACAGAGACCCAGTACTTC. Amino acid sequence: CSADAAGQGTETQYF.

This clonotype has more than one count but fewer than ten. The chain combines TRBV12-3 or TRBV12-4 with TRBJ2-7; TRBD2 aligns across 7 bases. V gave up 8 bases and J gave up 2 bases; unmatched junction bases: 3. The CDR3 has 12 residues. The CDR3 nucleotides are TGTGCCAGCCGACTAGCCACCTACGAGCAGTACTTC. It specifies CASRLATYEQYF.

The chain links TRBV14 to TRBJ2-7; D uncertain. Germline assignment: CDR1 SGHDN and CDR2 FVKESK. Trimming cost V 1 base and J 5 bases, with 6 bases left between them. This CDR3 has 12 amino acids. The CDR3 here is CASSQVRHEQYF. The CDR3 bases are TGTGCCAGCAGCCAAGTACGCCACGAGCAGTACTTC.

There are many counts of this clonotype. CDR3 DNA: TGCAGTTCCAGGGGCCCGGAGCTTGGAGATACGCAGTATTTT. Translating it yields CSSRGPELGDTQYF. The rearrangement joins TRBV29-1 to TRBJ2-3, with D perhaps matching TRBD1 (6 bases). This CDR3 is built from 14 residues. Germline CDR1 and CDR2: SQVTM and ANQGSEA.

The chain is built from TRBV20-1 and TRBJ2-7, with D unclear. The CDR3 length is 13 residues. V shed 6 bases and J shed 4 bases, with 16 bases lying between them. Germline CDR1 DFQATT, CDR2 SNEGSKA (reference sequence). In DNA, the CDR3 is TGCAGTGCCAAAGAAGGACCCGAGTACGAGCAGTACTTC. As protein: CSAKEGPEYEQYF.

This clonotype has just one count. The chain uses TRBV29-1 and TRBJ2-3; D is uncertain. The CDR3 length is 12 residues. Germline V gene data show CDR1 as SQVTM and CDR2 as ANQGSEA. Trimming removed 4 bases at V and 9 bases at J, with 14 bases between. The CDR3 nucleotides read TGCAGCGTTGCGTCCAACCAAATGACGCAGTATTTT. Amino acid sequence: CSVASNQMTQYF.

This clonotype has only a few counts. The chain has TRBV28 and TRBJ1-1; maybe TRBD1 (5 bases). CDR1 MDHEN and CDR2 SYDVKM come from the germline V gene. This CDR3 contains 12 residues. With 8 bases removed from V and 2 bases from J, the gap between germline ends came to 9 bases. CDR3 amino acids: CASGGPNTEAFF. The CDR3 DNA reads TGTGCCAGCGGGGGACCCAACACTGAAGCTTTCTTT.

This clonotype has at least ten counts. The chain combines TRBV29-1 with TRBJ1-2; D perhaps matches TRBD1 (5 bases). This CDR3 comprises 15 residues. V was cut by 0 bases and J by 2 bases, with 13 bases left in between. Per germline, CDR1 SQVTM and CDR2 ANQGSEA. This chain's CDR3 is CSVEDRGGTNYGYTF. The CDR3 coding sequence is TGCAGCGTTGAAGATCGGGGGGGAACCAACTATGGCTACACCTTC.

V usage is TRBV7-8 and J usage is TRBJ2-7; D might be TRBD1 (6 bases). In germline, CDR1 is SGHVS, CDR2 FQNEAQ. Trimming shortened V by 5 bases and J by 0 bases, and 8 bases separated the two germline ends. The CDR3 sequence is 13 residues long. CDR3 bases: TGTGCCAGCAGCGCGGACAGCTCCTACGAGCAGTACTTC. Protein product: CASSADSSYEQYF.

The chain joins TRBV7-2 to TRBJ2-7; D is unresolved. In germline, CDR1 is SGHTA, CDR2 FQGNSA. Trimming shortened V by 1 base and J by 7 bases, and 14 bases separated the two germline ends. The CDR3 sequence is 14 residues long. CDR3 bases: TGTGCCAGCAGCTTAGTCCCCTCGTCTAATGAGCAGTACTTC. Residues: CASSLVPSSNEQYF.

This chain connects TRBV4-2 to TRBJ2-5; possibly TRBD1 for D (5 bases). Trimming left V 0 bases short and J 5 bases short, with 13 bases between. The germline gives CDR1 LGHNA, CDR2 YNFKEQ. The CDR3 totals 15 residues. For the CDR3, the DNA is TGTGCCAGCAGCCAAGAAGGTCAGGGAACGGAGACCCAGTACTTC. It is translated as CASSQEGQGTETQYF.

The chain links TRBV7-2 to TRBJ2-1; TRBD1 aligns across 7 bases. V was clipped by 3 bases and J by 7 bases; unmatched bases: 12. The V gene's germline CDR1 is SGHTA and CDR2 FQGNSA. The CDR3 is made up of 16 amino acids. The chain's CDR3 is CASSFPRDSWGNEQFF. The CDR3 DNA is TGTGCCAGCAGCTTCCCCCGGGACAGCTGGGGGAATGAGCAGTTCTTC.

This clonotype has a handful of counts. The chain carries TRBV29-1 and TRBJ1-5; TRBD1 aligns across 8 bases. The length of the CDR3 is 13 residues. Germline CDR1 SQVTM, CDR2 ANQGSEA. The junction had 4 bases not matched to a gene; V was cut back by 4 bases and J by 5 bases. In nucleotides, the CDR3 is TGCAGCGTTGCCAGGGGGCTGGATCAGCCCCAGCATTTT. Encoded protein: CSVARGLDQPQHF.

This clonotype was picked up many times. The V call is TRBV5-1, the J call TRBJ2-3; D is ambiguous. Between the trimmed V and J ends, which lost 4 bases and 6 bases, there was a span of 9 bases. The germline gives CDR1 SGHRS, CDR2 YFSETQ. CDR3 length equals 12 residues. The CDR3 loop is CASSGDWDTQYF. In nucleotides, the CDR3 is TGCGCCAGCAGCGGCGACTGGGATACGCAGTATTTT. Together with reference TRBV5-1 and TRBJ2-3, the CDR3 gives the full variable domain: KAGVTQTPRYLIKTRGQQVTLSCSPISGHRSVSWYQQTPGQGLQFLFEYFSETQRNKGNFPGRFSGRQFSNSRSEMNVSTLELGDSALYLCASSGDWDTQYFGPGTRLTVL.

This clonotype was counted a few times. Just one base apart from a much larger clone, this may be a read error. CDR3 in amino acids: CASSQGHYNEQYF. The CDR3 nucleotides read TGCGCCAGCAGCCAAGGACATTACAATGAGCAGTACTTC. The chain uses TRBV4-3 and TRBJ2-1; no reliable D call. TRBJ2-7 matches the DNA end more closely, so the J call is doubtful. Germline values: CDR1 LGHNA, CDR2 YSLEER. This CDR3 comprises 13 residues.

The chain uses TRBV7-9 and TRBJ2-3; 13 bases map to TRBD2. The CDR3 is made up of 17 amino acids. The germline CDR1 and CDR2 sequences are SEHNR and FQNEAQ (reference sequence). After removal of 3 bases from V and 6 bases from J, the junction contained 9 bases not matched to a gene. CDR3 DNA: TGTGCCAGCAGCTTCGGGGGGACTAGCGGGGACCGGGATACGCAGTATTTT. Residues: CASSFGGTSGDRDTQYF.

The chain employs TRBV20-1 and TRBJ2-1, with TRBD2 identical over 11 bases. There are 14 residues in the CDR3. CDR1 DFQATT and CDR2 SNEGSKA come from the germline V gene (reference sequence). Trimming took 5 bases from V and 5 from J; bases not matched to a gene: 5. The CDR3 sequence: CSARTSGLDNEQFF. The CDR3 region has the DNA TGCAGTGCTCGGACTAGCGGGCTCGACAATGAGCAGTTCTTC.

In nucleotides, the CDR3 is TGTGCCAGCAGCCAAGACAGTTTAGAAGAGACCCAGTACTTC. Protein sequence: CASSQDSLEETQYF. The V and J genes are TRBV3-1 and TRBJ2-5; D gene uncertain. The CDR3 is 14 residues long. V lost 0 bases and J 3 bases, leaving 8 bases between the germline ends. Germline CDR1 is LGHDT and CDR2 is YNNKEL (reference sequence).

V usage is TRBV28 and J usage is TRBJ2-3; D uncertain. V was shortened by 2 bases and J by 4 bases, with 10 bases between the two germline ends. Germline V gene sequence: CDR1 MDHEN, CDR2 SYDVKM. This CDR3 spans 14 amino acids. This chain's CDR3 is CASSLGVRADTQYF. CDR3 in DNA: TGTGCCAGCAGTTTAGGGGTTCGGGCAGATACGCAGTATTTT.

This clonotype appeared a few times. V usage is TRBV6-2 or TRBV6-3 and J usage is TRBJ2-5; 14 nucleotides match TRBD2. Germline V gene lookup returns CDR1 MNHEY and CDR2 SVGEGT. The CDR3 totals 16 residues. Trimming cost V 4 bases and J 5 bases; bases outside gene matches: 6. The CDR3 nucleotides read TGTGCCAGCAGTTCGGGACTAGCGGGAGCCTTGGAGACCCAGTACTTC. Amino acid sequence: CASSSGLAGALETQYF.

V gene TRBV10-3 combines with J gene TRBJ1-2; the match to TRBD1 covers 7 bases. Germline loops: CDR1 ENHRY, CDR2 SYGVKD. The CDR3 has 16 amino acids. The junction had 10 bases not matched to a gene; V was cut back by 6 bases and J by 0 bases. CDR3 loop: CAIRERTGQANYGYTF. The CDR3 DNA follows: TGTGCCATCAGAGAACGGACAGGACAAGCTAACTATGGCTACACCTTC.

About this clonotype itself: A read error may account for a junction end that differs from germline. V gene TRBV28 combines with J gene TRBJ2-4, with D possibly matching TRBD1 (7 bases). The CDR3 totals 15 residues. From germline, CDR1 is MDHEN and CDR2 SYDVKM. CDR3 residues: CASGFGGTRGNIRYF. The CDR3 coding sequence is TGTGCCAGCGGTTTCGGCGGGACCAGGGGGAACATTCGGTACTTC. The full variable domain, with the rest looked up from reference TRBV28 and TRBJ2-4, is DVKVTQSSRYLVKRTGEKVFLECVQDMDHENMFWYRQDPGLGLRLIYFSYDVKMKEKGDIPEGYSVSREKKERFSLILESASTNQTSMYLCASGFGGTRGNIRYFGAGTRLSVL.

This sequence joins TRBV27 and TRBJ2-2; maybe TRBD1 (7 bases). The CDR3 is 17 amino acids. The germline V gene has CDR1 MNHEY and CDR2 SMNVEV (reference sequence). The ends were cut back, 3 bases at V and 1 base at J, with 15 bases in the middle. The CDR3 sequence is CASSFNFRGENTGELFF. The CDR3 nucleotides are TGTGCCAGCAGTTTCAACTTCAGGGGGGAGAACACCGGGGAGCTGTTTTTT.